The present entry profiles one T cell receptor beta chain with its context. The antigen is not known. This entry comes from a study of T cell clonotyping in hematopoietic cell transplantation. Study observations and caveats: Pathologically expanded recipient clonotypes increased progressively from day 30 to day 180 as diversity fell.

Deletions cut 11 bases from V and 6 bases from J, with 8 bases between. The CDR3 is 10 amino acids. Germline CDR1 reads SGHTA; CDR2 reads FQGNSA. Data came from immunoSEQ multiplex PCR; TCRdb stores just in-frame clones and leaves some out. The sample has about 44,000 clones, 94% seen once. This sequence joins TRBV7-2 and TRBJ2-1, with D uncertain. This receptor was taken from a woman aged 50 to 60 in good health. Some clones in this sample may be carry-over from other donors' samples. Sequencing was done on a sample of peripheral blood mononuclear cells. DNA for the CDR3: TGTGCCGTCAATATCAATGAGCAGTTCTTC. This sequence encodes CAVNINEQFF.